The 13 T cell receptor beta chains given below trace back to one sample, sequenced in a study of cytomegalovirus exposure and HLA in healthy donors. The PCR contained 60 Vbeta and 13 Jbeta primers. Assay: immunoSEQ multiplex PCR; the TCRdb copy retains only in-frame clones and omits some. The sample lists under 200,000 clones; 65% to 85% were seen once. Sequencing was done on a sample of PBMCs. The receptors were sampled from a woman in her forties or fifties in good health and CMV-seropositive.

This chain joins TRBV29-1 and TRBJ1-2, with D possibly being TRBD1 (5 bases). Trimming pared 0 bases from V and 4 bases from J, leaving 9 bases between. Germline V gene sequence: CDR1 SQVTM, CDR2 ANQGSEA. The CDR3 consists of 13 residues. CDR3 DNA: TGCAGCGTTGAAGACGGGGGATTCTATGGCTACACCTTC. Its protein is CSVEDGGFYGYTF.

CDR3 sequence reads: CASKDTGFRAGYTF. CDR3 nucleotides: TGTGCCAGCAAAGATACCGGGTTTCGAGCTGGCTACACCTTC. This sequence joins TRBV19 and TRBJ1-2, with unresolved D. The CDR3 runs to 14 residues. Trimming pared 9 bases from V and 7 bases from J, leaving 21 bases between. CDR1 is LNHDA and CDR2 is SQIVND in the germline V gene (reference sequence).

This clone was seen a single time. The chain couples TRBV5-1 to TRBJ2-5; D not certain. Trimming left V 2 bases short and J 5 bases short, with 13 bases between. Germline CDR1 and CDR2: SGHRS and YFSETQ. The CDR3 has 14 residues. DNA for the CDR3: TGCGCCAGCAGCTTTGCCGACTTCGGTGAGACCCAGTACTTC. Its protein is CASSFADFGETQYF.

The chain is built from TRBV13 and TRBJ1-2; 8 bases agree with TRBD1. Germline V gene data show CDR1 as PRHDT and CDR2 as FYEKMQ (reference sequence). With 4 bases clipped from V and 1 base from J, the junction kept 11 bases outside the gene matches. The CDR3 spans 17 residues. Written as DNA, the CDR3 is TGTGCCAGCAGCTCACCTCCGGGACAGGTGATTAACTATGGCTACACCTTC. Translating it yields CASSSPPGQVINYGYTF.

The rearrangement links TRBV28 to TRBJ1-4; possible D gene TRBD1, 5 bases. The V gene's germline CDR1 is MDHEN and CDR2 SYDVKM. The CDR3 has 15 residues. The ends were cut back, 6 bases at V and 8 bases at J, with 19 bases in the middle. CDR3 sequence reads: CASRPLGGGREKLFF. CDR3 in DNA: TGTGCCAGCAGACCGTTGGGGGGGGGTAGGGAAAAACTGTTTTTT.

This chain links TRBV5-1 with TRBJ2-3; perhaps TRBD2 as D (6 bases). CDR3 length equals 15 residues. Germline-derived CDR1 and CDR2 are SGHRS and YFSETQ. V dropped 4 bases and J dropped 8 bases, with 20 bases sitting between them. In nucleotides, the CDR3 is TGCGCCAGCAGCCTGTTAGGCGGGGAGGCAGGTACGCAGTATTTT. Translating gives CASSLLGGEAGTQYF. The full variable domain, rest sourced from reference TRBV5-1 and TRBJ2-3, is KAGVTQTPRYLIKTRGQQVTLSCSPISGHRSVSWYQQTPGQGLQFLFEYFSETQRNKGNFPGRFSGRQFSNSRSEMNVSTLELGDSALYLCASSLLGGEAGTQYFGPGTRLTVL.

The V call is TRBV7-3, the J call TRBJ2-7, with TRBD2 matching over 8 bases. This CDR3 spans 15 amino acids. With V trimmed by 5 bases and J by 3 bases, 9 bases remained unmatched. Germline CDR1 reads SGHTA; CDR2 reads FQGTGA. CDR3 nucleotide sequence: TGTGCCAGCAGCGCTTACCCCGGGACTAGCTACGAGCAGTACTTC. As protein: CASSAYPGTSYEQYF.

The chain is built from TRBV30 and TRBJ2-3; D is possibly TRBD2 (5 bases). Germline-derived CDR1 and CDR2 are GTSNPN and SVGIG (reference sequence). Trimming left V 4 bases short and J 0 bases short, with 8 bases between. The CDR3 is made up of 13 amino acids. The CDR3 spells CAWNRLSTDTQYF. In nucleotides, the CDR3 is TGTGCCTGGAATAGACTAAGCACAGATACGCAGTATTTT. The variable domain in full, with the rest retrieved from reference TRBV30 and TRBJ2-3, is SQTIHQWPATLVQPVGSPLSLECTVEGTSNPNLYWYRQAAGRGLQLLFYSVGIGQISSEVPQNLSASRPQDRQFILSSKKLLLSDSGFYLCAWNRLSTDTQYFGPGTRLTVL.

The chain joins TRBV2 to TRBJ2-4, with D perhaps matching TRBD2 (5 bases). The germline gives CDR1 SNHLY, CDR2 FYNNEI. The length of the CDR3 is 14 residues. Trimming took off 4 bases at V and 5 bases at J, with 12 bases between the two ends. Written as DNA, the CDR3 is TGTGCCAGCAGTGTTTTACTAGATGAAAACATTCAGTACTTC. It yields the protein CASSVLLDENIQYF.

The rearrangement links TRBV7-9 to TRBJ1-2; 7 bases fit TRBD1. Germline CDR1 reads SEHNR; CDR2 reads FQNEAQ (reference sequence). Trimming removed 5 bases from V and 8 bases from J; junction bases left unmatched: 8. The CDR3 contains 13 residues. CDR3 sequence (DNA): TGTGCCAGCAGCACATCTTACAGGGGAGGCTACACCTTC. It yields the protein CASSTSYRGGYTF.

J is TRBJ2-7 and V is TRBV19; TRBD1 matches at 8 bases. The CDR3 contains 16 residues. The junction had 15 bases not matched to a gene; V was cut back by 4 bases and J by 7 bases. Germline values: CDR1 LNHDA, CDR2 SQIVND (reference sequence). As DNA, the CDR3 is TGTGCCAGTAGTAAAGAGAGGACAGGGACGATGGCGGAGCAGTACTTC. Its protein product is CASSKERTGTMAEQYF.

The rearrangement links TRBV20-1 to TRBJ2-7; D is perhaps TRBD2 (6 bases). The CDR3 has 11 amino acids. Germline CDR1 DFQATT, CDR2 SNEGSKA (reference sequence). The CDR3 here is CAPAAEGEQYF. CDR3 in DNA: TGCGCCCCGGCCGCGGAGGGCGAGCAGTACTTC.

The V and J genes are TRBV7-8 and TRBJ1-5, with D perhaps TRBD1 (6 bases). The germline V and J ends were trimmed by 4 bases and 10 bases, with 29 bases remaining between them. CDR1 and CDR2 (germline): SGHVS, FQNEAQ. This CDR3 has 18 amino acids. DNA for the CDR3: TGTGCCAGCAGCTCCCTGTCCCGGGACACAGAAAACCAAGGACCCCAGCATTTT. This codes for CASSSLSRDTENQGPQHF.